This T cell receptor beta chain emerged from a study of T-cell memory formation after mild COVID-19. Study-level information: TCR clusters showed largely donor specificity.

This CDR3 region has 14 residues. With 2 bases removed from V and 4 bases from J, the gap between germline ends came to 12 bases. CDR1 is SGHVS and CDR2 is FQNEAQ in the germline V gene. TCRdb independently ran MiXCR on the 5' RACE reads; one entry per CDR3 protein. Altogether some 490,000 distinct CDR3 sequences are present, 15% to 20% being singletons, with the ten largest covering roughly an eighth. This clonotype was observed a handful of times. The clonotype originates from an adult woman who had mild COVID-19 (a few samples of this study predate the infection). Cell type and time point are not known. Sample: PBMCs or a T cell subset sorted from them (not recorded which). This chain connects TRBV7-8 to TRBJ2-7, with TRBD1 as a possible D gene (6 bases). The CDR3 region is CASSLRGTLYEQYF. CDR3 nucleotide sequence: TGTGCCAGCAGCTTAAGGGGGACCCTTTACGAGCAGTACTTC.